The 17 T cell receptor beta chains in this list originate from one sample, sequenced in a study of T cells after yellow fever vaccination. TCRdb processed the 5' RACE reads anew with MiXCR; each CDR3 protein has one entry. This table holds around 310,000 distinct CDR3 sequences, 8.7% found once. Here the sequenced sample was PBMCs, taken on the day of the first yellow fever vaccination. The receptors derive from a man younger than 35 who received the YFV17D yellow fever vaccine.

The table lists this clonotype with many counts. The CDR3 nucleotides read TGCGCCAGCAGCATGTCCGGGACGGATGAAAAACTGTTTTTT. Protein: CASSMSGTDEKLFF. This chain uses TRBV5-1 with TRBJ1-4; D is possibly TRBD1 (5 bases). The germline V gene has CDR1 SGHRS and CDR2 YFSETQ. The CDR3 has 14 amino acids. V lost 4 bases and J lost 6, with 13 bases in between. Full variable domain (missing parts from reference TRBV5-1 and TRBJ1-4): KAGVTQTPRYLIKTRGQQVTLSCSPISGHRSVSWYQQTPGQGLQFLFEYFSETQRNKGNFPGRFSGRQFSNSRSEMNVSTLELGDSALYLCASSMSGTDEKLFFGSGTQLSVL.

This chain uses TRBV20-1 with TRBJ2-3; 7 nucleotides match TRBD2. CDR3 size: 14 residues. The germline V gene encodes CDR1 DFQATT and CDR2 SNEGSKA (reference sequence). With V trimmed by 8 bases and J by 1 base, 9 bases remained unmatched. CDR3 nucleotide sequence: TGCAGTCCCCTCTTGGCGGGGGGCACAGATACGCAGTATTTT. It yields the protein CSPLLAGGTDTQYF.

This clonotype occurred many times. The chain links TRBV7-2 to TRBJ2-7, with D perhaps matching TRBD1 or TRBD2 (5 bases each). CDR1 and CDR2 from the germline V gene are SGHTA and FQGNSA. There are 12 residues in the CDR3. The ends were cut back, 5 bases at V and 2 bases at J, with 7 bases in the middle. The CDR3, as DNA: TGTGCCAGCAGCCGGGGACCCTACGAGCAGTACGTC. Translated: CASSRGPYEQYV.

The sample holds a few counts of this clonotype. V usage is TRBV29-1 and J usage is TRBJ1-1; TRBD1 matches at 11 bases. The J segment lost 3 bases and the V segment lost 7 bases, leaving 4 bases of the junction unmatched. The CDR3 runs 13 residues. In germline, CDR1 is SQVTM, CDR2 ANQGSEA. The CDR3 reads CSGTGGRDTEAFF. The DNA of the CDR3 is TGCAGCGGGACAGGGGGCCGGGACACTGAAGCTTTCTTT. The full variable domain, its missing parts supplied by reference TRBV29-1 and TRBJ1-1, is SAVISQKPSRDICQRGTSLTIQCQVDSQVTMMFWYRQQPGQSLTLIATANQGSEATYESGFVIDKFPISRPNLTFSTLTVSNMSPEDSSIYLCSGTGGRDTEAFFGQGTRLTVV.

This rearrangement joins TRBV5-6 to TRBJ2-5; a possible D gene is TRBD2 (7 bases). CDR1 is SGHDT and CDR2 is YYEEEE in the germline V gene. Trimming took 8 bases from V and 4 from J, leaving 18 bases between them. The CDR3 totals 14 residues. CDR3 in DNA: TGTGCCAGGAGACCCCGGGGGGCCGGAGAGACCCAGTACTTC. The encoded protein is CARRPRGAGETQYF.

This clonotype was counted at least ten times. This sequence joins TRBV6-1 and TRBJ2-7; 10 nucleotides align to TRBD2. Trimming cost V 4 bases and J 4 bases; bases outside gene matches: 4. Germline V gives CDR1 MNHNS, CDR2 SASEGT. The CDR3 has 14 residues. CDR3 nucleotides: TGTGCCAGCAGTGTATTTAGCGGGGGGTACGAGCAGTACGTC. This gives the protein CASSVFSGGYEQYV.

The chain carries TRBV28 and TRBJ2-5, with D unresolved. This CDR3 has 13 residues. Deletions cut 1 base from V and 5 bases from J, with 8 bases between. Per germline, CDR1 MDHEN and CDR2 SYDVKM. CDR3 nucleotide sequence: TGTGCCAGCAGTTTATTTTCGGGCGAGACCCAGTACTTC. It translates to CASSLFSGETQYF.

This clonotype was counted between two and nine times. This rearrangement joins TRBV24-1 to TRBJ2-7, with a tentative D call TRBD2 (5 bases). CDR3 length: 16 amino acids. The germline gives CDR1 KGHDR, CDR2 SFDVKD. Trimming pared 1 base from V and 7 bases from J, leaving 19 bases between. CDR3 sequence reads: CATSDFGGGRTREQYF. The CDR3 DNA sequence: TGTGCCACCAGTGATTTCGGAGGCGGCCGGACGAGAGAGCAGTACTTC.

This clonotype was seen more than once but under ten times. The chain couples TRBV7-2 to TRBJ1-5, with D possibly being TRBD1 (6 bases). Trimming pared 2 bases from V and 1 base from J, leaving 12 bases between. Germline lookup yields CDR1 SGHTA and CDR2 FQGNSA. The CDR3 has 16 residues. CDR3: CASSLSGVISNQPQHF. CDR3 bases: TGTGCCAGCAGCTTATCAGGGGTGATAAGCAATCAGCCCCAGCATTTT.

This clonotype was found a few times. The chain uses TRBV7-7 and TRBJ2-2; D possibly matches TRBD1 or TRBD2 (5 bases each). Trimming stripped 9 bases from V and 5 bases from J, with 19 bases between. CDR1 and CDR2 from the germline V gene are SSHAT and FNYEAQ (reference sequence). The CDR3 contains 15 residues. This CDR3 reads CASGYRDGLTGELFF. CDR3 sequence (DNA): TGTGCCAGTGGTTATAGGGACGGATTGACCGGGGAGCTGTTTTTT.

CDR3 in DNA: TGTGCCACCAGTGAAAATCAGGGTACGTTCGATGAGCAGTTCTTC. Translation gives CATSENQGTFDEQFF. This rearrangement joins TRBV24-1 to TRBJ2-1; D is perhaps TRBD1 (5 bases). This CDR3 is built from 15 residues. V dropped 4 bases and J dropped 8 bases, with 17 bases sitting between them. The germline CDR1 and CDR2 sequences are KGHDR and SFDVKD.

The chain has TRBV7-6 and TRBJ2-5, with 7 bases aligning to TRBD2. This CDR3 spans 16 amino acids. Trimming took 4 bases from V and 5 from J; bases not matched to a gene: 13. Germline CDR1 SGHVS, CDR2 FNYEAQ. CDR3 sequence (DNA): TGTGCCAGCAGCTCCCCCCGTCGGTTGGGAGGGGAGACCCAGTACTTC. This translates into CASSSPRRLGGETQYF.

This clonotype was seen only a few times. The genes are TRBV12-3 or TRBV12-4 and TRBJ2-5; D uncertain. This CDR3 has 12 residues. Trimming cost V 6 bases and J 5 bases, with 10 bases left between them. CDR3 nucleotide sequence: TGTGCCAGCAGCCGTCGGACGGAGACCCAGTACTTC. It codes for CASSRRTETQYF.

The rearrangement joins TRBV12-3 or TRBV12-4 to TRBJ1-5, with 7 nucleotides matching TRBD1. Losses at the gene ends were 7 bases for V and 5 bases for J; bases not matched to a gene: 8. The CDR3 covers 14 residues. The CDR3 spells CASTPGQPYQPQHF. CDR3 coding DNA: TGTGCCAGCACCCCGGGACAGCCGTATCAGCCCCAGCATTTT.

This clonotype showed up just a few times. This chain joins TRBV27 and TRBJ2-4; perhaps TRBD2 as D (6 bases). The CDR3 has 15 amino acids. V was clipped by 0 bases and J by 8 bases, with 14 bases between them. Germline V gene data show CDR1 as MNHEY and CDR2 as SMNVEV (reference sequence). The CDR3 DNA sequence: TGTGCCAGCAGTTTATCTCAAGGGTGGAGGGACATTCAGTACTTC. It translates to CASSLSQGWRDIQYF.

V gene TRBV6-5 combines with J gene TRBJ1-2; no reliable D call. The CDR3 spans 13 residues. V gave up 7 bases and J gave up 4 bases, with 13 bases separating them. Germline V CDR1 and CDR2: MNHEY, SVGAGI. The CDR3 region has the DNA TGTGCCAGCAATTCCCCCACCCGCTATGGCTACACCTTC. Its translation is CASNSPTRYGYTF.

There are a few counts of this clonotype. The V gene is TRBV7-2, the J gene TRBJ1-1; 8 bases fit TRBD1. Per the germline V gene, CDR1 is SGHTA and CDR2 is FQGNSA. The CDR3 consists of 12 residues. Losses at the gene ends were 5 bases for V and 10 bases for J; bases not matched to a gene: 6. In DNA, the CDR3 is TGTGCCAGCAGCCTATACAGGGGGGGAGCTTTCTTT. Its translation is CASSLYRGGAFF.